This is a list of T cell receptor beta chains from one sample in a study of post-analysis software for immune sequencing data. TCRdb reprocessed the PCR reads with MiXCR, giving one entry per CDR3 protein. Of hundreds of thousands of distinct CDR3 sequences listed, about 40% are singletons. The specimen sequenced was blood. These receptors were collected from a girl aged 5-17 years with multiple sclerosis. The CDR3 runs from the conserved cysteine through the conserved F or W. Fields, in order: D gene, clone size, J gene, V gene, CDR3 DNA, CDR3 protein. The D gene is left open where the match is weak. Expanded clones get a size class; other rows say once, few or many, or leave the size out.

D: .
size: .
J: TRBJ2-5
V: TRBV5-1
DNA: TGCGCCAGCAGCCCTCGGACTGAGACTAAAGAGACCCAGTACTTC
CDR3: CASSPRTETKETQYF

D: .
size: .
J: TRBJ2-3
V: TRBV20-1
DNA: TGCAGTGCTAGAAAGGGATCAGCGCGGGATCTCACAGATACGCAGTATTTT
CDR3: CSARKGSARDLTDTQYF

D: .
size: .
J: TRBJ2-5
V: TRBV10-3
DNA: TGTGCCATCAGTGGGGACAGGGCCAGCGGGAGTACCCAGTACTTC
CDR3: CAISGDRASGSTQYF

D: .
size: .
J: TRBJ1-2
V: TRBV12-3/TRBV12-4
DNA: TGTGCCAGCAGTTATTTCCTCAGGGATGGCTACACCTTC
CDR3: CASSYFLRDGYTF

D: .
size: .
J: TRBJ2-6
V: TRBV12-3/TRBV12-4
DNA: TGTGCCAGCAGGCCCCCCAACTCTGGGGCCAACGTCCGGACTTTC
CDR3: CASRPPNSGANVRTF

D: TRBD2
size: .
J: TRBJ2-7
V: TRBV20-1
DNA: TGCAGTGCCGCGGGCGGGGCTAGCGGATCTTACGAGCAGTACTTC
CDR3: CSAAGGASGSYEQYF

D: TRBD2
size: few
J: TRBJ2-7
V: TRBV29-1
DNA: TGCAGCGTTGAGGGACTAGCGGGAGGAAGGTCCTACGAGCAGTACTTC
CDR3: CSVEGLAGGRSYEQYF

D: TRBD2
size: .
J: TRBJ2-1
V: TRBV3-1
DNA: TGTGCCAGCACCCCTAGCGGGAGTGACAATGAGCAGTTCTTC
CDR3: CASTPSGSDNEQFF

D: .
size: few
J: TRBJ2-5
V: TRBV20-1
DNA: TGCAGTGCGCGACTAGACCCAGAGGGGACCCAGTACTTC
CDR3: CSARLDPEGTQYF

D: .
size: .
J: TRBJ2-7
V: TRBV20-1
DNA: TGCAGTGCTAGAGGCACAGGGCCCCTTACCTACGAGCAGTACTTC
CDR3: CSARGTGPLTYEQYF

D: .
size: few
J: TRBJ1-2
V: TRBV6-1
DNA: TGTGCCAGCATACTGGCAGCTAACTATGGCTACACCTTC
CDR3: CASILAANYGYTF

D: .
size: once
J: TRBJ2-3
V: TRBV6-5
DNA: TGTGCCAGCAGTTGGAGCGTGGGTGGCACAGATACGCAGTATTTT
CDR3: CASSWSVGGTDTQYF

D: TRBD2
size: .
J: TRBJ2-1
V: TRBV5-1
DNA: TGCGCCAGCAGCTTGCCCGAGACTAGCGGGGGATCCTACAATGAGCAGTTCTTC
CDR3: CASSLPETSGGSYNEQFF

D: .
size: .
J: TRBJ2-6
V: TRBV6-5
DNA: TGTGCCAGCAGTTACTCGGGTCTACGGGCCTCTGGGGCCAACGTCCTGACTTTC
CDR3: CASSYSGLRASGANVLTF

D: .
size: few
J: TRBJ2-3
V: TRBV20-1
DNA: TGCAGTGCTCGCCCCGACCCCCTGGCAGATACGCAGTATTTT
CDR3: CSARPDPLADTQYF

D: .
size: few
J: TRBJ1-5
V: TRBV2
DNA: TGTGCCAGCAGTATTGGGCAGTATCTCAATCAGCCCCAGCATTTT
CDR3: CASSIGQYLNQPQHF

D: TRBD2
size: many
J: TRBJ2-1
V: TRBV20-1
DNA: TGCAGTGCCAATAGTAGGCCTAGCGGGGGTAATGAGCAGTTCTTC
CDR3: CSANSRPSGGNEQFF

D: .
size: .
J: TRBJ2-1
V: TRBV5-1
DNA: TGCGCCAGCAGCTTGGCCTACAGTAATGAGGAGCAGTTCTTC
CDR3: CASSLAYSNEEQFF

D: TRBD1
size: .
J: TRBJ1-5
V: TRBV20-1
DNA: TGCAGTGCGAACAGGGGAGGCAATCAGCCCCAGCATTTT
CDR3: CSANRGGNQPQHF

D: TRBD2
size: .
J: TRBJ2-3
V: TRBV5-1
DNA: TGCGCCAGCACTGGACTAGCGGCGGGGGATACGCAGTATTTT
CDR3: CASTGLAAGDTQYF

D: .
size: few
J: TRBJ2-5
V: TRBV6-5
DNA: TGTGCCAGCAGTTACCGGGGCGGGGCGAGGGAGACCCAGTACTTC
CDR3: CASSYRGGARETQYF

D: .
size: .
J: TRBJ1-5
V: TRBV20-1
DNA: TGCAGTGCTCTCCGGGCCCCAGGGCAGCCCCAGCATTTT
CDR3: CSALRAPGQPQHF

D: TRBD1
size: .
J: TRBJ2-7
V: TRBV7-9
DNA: TGTGCCAGCAGCAACCGGGACAGGGGTCCCTACGAGCAGTACTTC
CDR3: CASSNRDRGPYEQYF

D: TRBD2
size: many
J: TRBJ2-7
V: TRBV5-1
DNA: TGCGCCAGCAGCCCGAGACTAGCGGGAGTGGAAGAGCAGTACTTC
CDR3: CASSPRLAGVEEQYF

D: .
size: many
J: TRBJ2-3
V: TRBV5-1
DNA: TGTGCCAGCAGCTTCAGCACAGATACGCAGTATTTT
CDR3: CASSFSTDTQYF

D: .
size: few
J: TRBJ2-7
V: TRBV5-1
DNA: TGCGCCAGCAGCTCCGAGCAGGGGAAAGGTTTCACCTACGAGCAGTACTTC
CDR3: CASSSEQGKGFTYEQYF

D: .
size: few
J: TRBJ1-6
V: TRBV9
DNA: TGTGCCAGCAGCGTAGGGGATGTGGGATCACCCCTCCACTTT
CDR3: CASSVGDVGSPLHF

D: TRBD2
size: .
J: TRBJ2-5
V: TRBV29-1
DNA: TGCAGCGCCGGAGAAGGCGGACTAGCGGGGAAGACCCAGTACTTC
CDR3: CSAGEGGLAGKTQYF

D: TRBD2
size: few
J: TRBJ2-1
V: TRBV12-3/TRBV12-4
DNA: TGTGCCAGCCTCCCGCGGGAGGGTTACAATGAGCAGTTCTTC
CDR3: CASLPREGYNEQFF

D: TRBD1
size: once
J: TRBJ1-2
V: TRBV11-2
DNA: TGTGCCAGCAGCCGGGACAGGGCCTCCTTAAGTGGCTACACCTTC
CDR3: CASSRDRASLSGYTF

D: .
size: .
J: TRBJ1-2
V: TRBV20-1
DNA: TGCAGTGCTTCCGACGGACCGCTTAGGGTAGGCTACACCTTC
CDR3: CSASDGPLRVGYTF

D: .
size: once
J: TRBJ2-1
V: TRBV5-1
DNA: TGCGCCAGCAGCCCAACGCCAATGGTGCAGTTCTTC
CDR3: CASSPTPMVQFF

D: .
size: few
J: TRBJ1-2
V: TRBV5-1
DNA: TGCGCCAGCAGAGATGAGTTGGGTGGCTACACCTTC
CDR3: CASRDELGGYTF

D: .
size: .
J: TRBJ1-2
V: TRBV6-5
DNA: TGTGCCAGCAGTTACTCTAGGTTGTCGGGGTATGGCTACACCTTC
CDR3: CASSYSRLSGYGYTF

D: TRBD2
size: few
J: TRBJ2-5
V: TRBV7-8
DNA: TGTGCCAGCAGCCAAACCCGACTAGCGGGAGGGCCAGAGACCCAGTACTTC
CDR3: CASSQTRLAGGPETQYF

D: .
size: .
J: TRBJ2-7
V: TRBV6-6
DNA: TGTGCCAGCAGTTCCAGGGTCCACGAGCAGTACTTC
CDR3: CASSSRVHEQYF

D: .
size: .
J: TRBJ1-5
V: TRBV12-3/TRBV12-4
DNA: TGTGCCAGCAGCCCTGCGGTCAATCAGCCCCAGCATTTT
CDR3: CASSPAVNQPQHF

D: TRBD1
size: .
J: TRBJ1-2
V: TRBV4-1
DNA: TGCGCCAGCAGCCCTATCGTGGGGACAGGATATGGCTACACCTTC
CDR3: CASSPIVGTGYGYTF

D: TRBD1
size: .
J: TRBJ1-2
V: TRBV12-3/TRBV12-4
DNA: TGTGCCGGCAGTTTAGGGGGACAGGATGGCTACACCTTC
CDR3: CAGSLGGQDGYTF

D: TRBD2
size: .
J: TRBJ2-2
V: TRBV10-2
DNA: TGCGCCAGCCTGGGACTAGCAAACACCGGGGAGCTGTTTTTT
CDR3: CASLGLANTGELFF

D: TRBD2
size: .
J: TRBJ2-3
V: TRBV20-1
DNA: TGCAGTCCCGGCCCGGGACTAAAGCGTCCAGATACGCAGTATTTT
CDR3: CSPGPGLKRPDTQYF

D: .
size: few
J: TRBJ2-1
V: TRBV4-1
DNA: TGCGCCAGCAGCCAAGATGGGGACTCCTACAATGAGCAGTTCTTC
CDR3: CASSQDGDSYNEQFF